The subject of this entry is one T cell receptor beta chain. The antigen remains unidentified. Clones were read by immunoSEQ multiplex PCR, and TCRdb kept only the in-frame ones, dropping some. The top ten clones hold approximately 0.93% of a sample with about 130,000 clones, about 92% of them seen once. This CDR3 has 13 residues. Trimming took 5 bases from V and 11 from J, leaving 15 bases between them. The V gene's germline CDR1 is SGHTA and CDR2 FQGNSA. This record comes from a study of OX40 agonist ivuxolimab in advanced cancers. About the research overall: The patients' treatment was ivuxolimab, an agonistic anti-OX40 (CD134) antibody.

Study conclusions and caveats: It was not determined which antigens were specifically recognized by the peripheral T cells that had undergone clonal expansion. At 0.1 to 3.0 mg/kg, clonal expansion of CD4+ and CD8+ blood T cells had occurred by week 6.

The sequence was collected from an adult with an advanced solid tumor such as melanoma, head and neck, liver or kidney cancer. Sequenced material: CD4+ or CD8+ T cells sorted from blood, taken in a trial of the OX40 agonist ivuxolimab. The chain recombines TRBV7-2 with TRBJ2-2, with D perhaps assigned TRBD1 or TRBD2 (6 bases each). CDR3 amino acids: CASSHDGGGELFF. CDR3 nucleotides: TGTGCCAGCAGCCACGACGGAGGGGGAGAGCTGTTTTTT.